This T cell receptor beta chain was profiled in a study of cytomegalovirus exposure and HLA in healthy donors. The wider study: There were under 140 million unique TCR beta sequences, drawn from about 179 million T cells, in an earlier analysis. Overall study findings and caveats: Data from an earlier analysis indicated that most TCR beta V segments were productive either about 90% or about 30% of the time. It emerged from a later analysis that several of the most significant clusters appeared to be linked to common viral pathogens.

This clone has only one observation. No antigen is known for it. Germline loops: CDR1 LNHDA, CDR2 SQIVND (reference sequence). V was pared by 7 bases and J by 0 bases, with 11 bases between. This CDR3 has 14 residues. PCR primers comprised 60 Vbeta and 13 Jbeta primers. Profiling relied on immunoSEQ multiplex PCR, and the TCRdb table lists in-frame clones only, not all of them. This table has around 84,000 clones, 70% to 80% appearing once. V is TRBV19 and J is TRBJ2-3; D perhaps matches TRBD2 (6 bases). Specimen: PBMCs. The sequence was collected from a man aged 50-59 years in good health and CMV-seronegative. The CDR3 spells CASKSGGSTDTQYF. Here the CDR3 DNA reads TGTGCCAGTAAGTCCGGGGGTAGCACAGATACGCAGTATTTT.